Listed below are T cell receptor beta chains from one sample, sequenced in a study of cytomegalovirus exposure and HLA in healthy donors. Only in-frame clones appear in the TCRdb table, and some are missing; sequencing was by immunoSEQ multiplex PCR. There are approximately 120,000 clones in the sample; 73% occur only once, and approximately 4.3% lies in the top ten. Sample: PBMCs. The receptor set was obtained from a man in his 60s in good health and CMV-seropositive. CDR3s leave out the opening cysteine and the closing phenylalanine or tryptophan.

v_call	j_call	cdr3_aa
TRBV7-9	TRBJ1-1	ASSLMSSEAF
TRBV7-3	TRBJ1-1	ASSLDSTNTEAF
TRBV7-8	TRBJ1-6	ASSLDGTGYSPLH
TRBV7-3	TRBJ2-6	ASSSPLSGANVLT
TRBV25-1	TRBJ2-7	ASSEYTTENEQY
TRBV27	TRBJ1-6	ASSWGGYDSPLH
TRBV5-1	TRBJ1-1	ASSLGPQGDTEAF
TRBV7-9	TRBJ2-5	ASSLALQETQY
TRBV5-4	TRBJ2-6	ASSFGQGSSGANVLT
TRBV5-6	TRBJ2-5	ASSLGQTGGRETQY
TRBV28	TRBJ1-6	ASSLGGDSPLH
TRBV6-5	TRBJ1-5	ASSYGTGQPQH
TRBV5-1	TRBJ2-7	ASSLIRAEQY
TRBV20-1	TRBJ1-1	SAEGAVEAF
TRBV2	-	ASSEGGTGYDEQY
TRBV25-1	TRBJ2-1	ASSEYWGPEGNEQF
TRBV30	TRBJ2-1	AWSTGSLEF
TRBV4-1	TRBJ2-3	ASSRSGLAGGGTDTQY
TRBV6-6	TRBJ1-5	ASSSLGNSNQPQH
TRBV6-1	TRBJ2-1	ASGTSGGFLDEQF
TRBV7-2	TRBJ2-5	ASRRTSGGLETQY
TRBV14	TRBJ1-3	ASSRTGAGNTIY
TRBV4-2	TRBJ1-1	ASSRGGQVSEAF
TRBV2	TRBJ2-7	ASKDRGVYEQY
TRBV19	TRBJ2-2	ATRKGTSGLAGELF
TRBV6-6	TRBJ2-7	ASSYAGGDSYEQY
TRBV30	TRBJ1-2	AWSPTEVYGYT
TRBV27	TRBJ1-5	ASSLAWTGNQPQH
TRBV5-6	TRBJ1-4	ASSGSGGAEKLF
TRBV2	TRBJ1-1	ARNDRSLTEAF
TRBV11-3	TRBJ2-7	ASSSGPSSSEQY
TRBV30	TRBJ1-1	AWSGQANTEAF
TRBV11-2	TRBJ2-3	ASSRNGGGADTQY
TRBV5-1	TRBJ1-2	ASSLQGPPLASYT
TRBV5-1	TRBJ2-5	ASSVQETQY
TRBV5-6	TRBJ1-4	ASSLRGANEKLF
TRBV11-2	TRBJ2-5	ASSLAGAQETQY
TRBV6-1	-	ASSDWAAYEQY
TRBV28	TRBJ1-2	ASSRSGGNYGYT
TRBV5-1	TRBJ2-3	ASSSGTGGADTQY
TRBV5-4	TRBJ2-7	ASSPTRRTGLYEQY
TRBV15	TRBJ2-7	ATSSFGGASYEQY
TRBV28	TRBJ2-7	ASSLGGGNYYEQY
TRBV2	TRBJ2-2	ASSQNTRSGELF
TRBV10-2	TRBJ2-1	ASSRGPYNEQF
TRBV19	TRBJ2-7	ASSRQGTSYEQY
TRBV25-1	TRBJ1-2	ASRGTGDYHGYT
TRBV18	TRBJ2-7	ASSPNGQGYEQY
TRBV2	TRBJ1-1	ASQWEGSGAEAF
TRBV30	TRBJ1-4	AWSVWTEINEKLF
TRBV5-1	TRBJ1-4	ASSISQARDEKLF
TRBV7-2	TRBJ2-5	ASSARSAGGQETQY
TRBV29-1	TRBJ1-2	SVDDNLSF